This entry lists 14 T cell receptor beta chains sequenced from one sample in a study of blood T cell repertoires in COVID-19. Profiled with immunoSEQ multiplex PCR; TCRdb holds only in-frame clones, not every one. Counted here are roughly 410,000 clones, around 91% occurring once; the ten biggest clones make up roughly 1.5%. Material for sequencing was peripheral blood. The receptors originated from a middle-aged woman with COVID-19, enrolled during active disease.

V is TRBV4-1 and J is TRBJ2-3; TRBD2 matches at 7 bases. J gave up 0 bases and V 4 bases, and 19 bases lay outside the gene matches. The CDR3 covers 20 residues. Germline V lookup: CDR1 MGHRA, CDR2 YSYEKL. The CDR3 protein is CASSRRTQRGSKTSTDTQYF. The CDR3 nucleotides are TGCGCCAGCAGCCGAAGGACGCAGCGGGGAAGTAAAACTAGCACAGATACGCAGTATTTT.

The CDR3 loop is CASSRGQAYGYTF. The CDR3 coding sequence is TGTGCCAGCAGTCGCGGACAGGCCTATGGCTACACCTTC. This rearrangement joins TRBV12-3 or TRBV12-4 to TRBJ1-2; TRBD1 matches at 7 bases. The CDR3 covers 13 residues. V lost 5 bases and J lost 4; bases outside the gene matches: 4.

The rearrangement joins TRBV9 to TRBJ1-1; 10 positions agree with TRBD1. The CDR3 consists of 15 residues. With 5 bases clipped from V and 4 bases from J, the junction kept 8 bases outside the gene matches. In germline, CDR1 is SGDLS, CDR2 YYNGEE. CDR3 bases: TGTGCCAGCAGTAGAGACAGGGGGCGTGGCACTGAAGCTTTCTTT. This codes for CASSRDRGRGTEAFF.

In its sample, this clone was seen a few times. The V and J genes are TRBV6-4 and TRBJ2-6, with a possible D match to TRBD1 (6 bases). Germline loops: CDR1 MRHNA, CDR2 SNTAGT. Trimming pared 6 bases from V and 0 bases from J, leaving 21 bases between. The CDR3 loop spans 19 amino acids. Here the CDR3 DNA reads TGTGCCAGCAGGACAGGAACTATCACATCCTTCTCTGGGGCCAACGTCCTGACTTTC. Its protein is CASRTGTITSFSGANVLTF.

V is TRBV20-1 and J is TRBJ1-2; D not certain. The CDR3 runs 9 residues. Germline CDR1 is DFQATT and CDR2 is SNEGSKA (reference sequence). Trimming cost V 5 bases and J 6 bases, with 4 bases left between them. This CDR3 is CSAPDGYTF. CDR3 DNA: TGCAGTGCTCCTGATGGCTACACCTTC.

The CDR3 is CASSFGTRNYGYTF. In DNA form, the CDR3 reads TGTGCCAGCAGTTTCGGGACAAGGAACTATGGCTACACCTTC. The rearrangement uses TRBV27 and TRBJ1-2, with D possibly being TRBD1 (6 bases). V was shortened by 3 bases and J by 2 bases, with 10 bases between the two germline ends. CDR3 length equals 14 residues. Per the germline V gene, CDR1 is MNHEY and CDR2 is SMNVEV (reference sequence).

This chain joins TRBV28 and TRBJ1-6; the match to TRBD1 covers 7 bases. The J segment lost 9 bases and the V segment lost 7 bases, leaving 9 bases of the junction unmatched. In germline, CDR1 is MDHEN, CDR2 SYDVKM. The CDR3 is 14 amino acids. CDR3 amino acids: CASTYRGGSSPLHF. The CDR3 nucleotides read TGTGCCAGCACCTACAGGGGCGGTAGTTCACCCCTCCACTTT.

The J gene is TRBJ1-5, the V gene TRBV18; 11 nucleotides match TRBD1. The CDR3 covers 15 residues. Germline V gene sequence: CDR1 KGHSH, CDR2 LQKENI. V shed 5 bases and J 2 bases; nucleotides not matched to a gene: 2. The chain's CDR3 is CASSGTGGGNQPQHF. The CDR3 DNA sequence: TGTGCCAGCTCAGGGACAGGGGGAGGCAATCAGCCCCAGCATTTT.

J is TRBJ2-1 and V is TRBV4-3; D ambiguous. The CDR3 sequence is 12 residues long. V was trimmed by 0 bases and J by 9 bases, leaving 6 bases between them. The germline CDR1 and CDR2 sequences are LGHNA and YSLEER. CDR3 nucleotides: TGCGCCAGCAGCCAAGATATCCGTGAGCAGTTCTTC. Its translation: CASSQDIREQFF.

The CDR3 coding sequence is TGTGCCAGCTCAATAGAAGTCAATCAGCCCCAGCATTTT. Amino acids: CASSIEVNQPQHF. The V and J genes are TRBV18 and TRBJ1-5; no clear D gene. The CDR3 loop spans 13 amino acids. Trimming pared 5 bases from V and 3 bases from J, leaving 8 bases between. Germline V lookup: CDR1 KGHSH, CDR2 LQKENI.

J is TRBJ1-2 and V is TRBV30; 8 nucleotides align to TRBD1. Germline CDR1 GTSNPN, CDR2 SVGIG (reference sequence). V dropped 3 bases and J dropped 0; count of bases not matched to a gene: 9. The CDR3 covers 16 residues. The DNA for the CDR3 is TGTGCCTGGAGCCCGACTTTGGACAGGGCTAACTATGGCTACACCTTC. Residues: CAWSPTLDRANYGYTF.

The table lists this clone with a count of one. The CDR3 sequence: CASSLAMDFYTEAFF. For the CDR3, the DNA is TGTGCCAGCAGCTTAGCGATGGACTTTTATACTGAAGCTTTCTTT. The chain combines TRBV7-2 with TRBJ1-1, with D uncertain. Germline V CDR1 and CDR2: SGHTA, FQGNSA. The CDR3 has 15 residues. The ends were cut back, 0 bases at V and 5 bases at J, with 13 bases in the middle.

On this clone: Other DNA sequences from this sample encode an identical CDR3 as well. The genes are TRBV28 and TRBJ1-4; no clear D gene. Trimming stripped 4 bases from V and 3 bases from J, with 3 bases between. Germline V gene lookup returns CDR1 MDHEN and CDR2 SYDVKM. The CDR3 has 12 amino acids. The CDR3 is CASSSSNEKLFF. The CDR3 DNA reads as TGTGCCAGCAGTTCATCTAATGAAAAACTGTTTTTT.

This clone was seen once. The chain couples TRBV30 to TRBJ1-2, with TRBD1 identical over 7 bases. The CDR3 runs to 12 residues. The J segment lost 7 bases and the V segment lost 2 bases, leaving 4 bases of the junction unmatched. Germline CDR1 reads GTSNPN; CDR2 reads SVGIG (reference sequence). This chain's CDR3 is CAWSIGGGGYTF. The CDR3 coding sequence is TGTGCCTGGAGTATAGGGGGCGGTGGCTACACCTTC.